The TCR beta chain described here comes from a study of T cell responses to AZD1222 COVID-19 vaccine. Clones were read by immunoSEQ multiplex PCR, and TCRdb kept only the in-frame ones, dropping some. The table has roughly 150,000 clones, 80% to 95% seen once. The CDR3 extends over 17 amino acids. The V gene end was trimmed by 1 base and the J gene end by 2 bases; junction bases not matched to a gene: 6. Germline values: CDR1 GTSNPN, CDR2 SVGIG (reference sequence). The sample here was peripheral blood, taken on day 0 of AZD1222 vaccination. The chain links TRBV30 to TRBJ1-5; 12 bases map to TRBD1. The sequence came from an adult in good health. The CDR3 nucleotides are TGTGCCTGGAGTGCCCGGGACAGGGGGCTGGGCAATCAGCCCCAGCATTTT. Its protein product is CAWSARDRGLGNQPQHF.